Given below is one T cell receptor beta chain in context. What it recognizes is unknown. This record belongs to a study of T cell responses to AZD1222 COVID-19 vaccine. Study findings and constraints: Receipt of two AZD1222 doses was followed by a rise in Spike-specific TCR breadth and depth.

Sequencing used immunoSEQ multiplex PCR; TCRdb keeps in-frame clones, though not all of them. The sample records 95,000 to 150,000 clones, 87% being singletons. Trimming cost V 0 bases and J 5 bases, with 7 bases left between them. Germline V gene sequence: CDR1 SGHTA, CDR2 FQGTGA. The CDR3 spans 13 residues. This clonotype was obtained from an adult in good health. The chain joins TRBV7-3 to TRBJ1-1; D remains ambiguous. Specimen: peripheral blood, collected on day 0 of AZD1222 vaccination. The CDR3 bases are TGTGCCAGCAGCTTAACAGGGTTAACTGAAGCTTTCTTT. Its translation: CASSLTGLTEAFF.